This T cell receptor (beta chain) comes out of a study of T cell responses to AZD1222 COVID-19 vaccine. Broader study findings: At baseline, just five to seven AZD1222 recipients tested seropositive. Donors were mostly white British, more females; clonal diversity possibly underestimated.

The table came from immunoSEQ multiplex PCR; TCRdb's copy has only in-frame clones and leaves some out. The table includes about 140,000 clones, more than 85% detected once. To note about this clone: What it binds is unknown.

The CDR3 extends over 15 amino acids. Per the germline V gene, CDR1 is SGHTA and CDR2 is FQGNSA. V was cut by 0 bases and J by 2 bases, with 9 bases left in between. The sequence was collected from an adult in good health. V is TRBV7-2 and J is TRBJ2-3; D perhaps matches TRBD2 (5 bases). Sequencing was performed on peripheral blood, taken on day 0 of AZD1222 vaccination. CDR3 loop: CASSLAGVFTDTQYF. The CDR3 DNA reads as TGTGCCAGCAGCTTAGCCGGGGTCTTCACAGATACGCAGTATTTT.